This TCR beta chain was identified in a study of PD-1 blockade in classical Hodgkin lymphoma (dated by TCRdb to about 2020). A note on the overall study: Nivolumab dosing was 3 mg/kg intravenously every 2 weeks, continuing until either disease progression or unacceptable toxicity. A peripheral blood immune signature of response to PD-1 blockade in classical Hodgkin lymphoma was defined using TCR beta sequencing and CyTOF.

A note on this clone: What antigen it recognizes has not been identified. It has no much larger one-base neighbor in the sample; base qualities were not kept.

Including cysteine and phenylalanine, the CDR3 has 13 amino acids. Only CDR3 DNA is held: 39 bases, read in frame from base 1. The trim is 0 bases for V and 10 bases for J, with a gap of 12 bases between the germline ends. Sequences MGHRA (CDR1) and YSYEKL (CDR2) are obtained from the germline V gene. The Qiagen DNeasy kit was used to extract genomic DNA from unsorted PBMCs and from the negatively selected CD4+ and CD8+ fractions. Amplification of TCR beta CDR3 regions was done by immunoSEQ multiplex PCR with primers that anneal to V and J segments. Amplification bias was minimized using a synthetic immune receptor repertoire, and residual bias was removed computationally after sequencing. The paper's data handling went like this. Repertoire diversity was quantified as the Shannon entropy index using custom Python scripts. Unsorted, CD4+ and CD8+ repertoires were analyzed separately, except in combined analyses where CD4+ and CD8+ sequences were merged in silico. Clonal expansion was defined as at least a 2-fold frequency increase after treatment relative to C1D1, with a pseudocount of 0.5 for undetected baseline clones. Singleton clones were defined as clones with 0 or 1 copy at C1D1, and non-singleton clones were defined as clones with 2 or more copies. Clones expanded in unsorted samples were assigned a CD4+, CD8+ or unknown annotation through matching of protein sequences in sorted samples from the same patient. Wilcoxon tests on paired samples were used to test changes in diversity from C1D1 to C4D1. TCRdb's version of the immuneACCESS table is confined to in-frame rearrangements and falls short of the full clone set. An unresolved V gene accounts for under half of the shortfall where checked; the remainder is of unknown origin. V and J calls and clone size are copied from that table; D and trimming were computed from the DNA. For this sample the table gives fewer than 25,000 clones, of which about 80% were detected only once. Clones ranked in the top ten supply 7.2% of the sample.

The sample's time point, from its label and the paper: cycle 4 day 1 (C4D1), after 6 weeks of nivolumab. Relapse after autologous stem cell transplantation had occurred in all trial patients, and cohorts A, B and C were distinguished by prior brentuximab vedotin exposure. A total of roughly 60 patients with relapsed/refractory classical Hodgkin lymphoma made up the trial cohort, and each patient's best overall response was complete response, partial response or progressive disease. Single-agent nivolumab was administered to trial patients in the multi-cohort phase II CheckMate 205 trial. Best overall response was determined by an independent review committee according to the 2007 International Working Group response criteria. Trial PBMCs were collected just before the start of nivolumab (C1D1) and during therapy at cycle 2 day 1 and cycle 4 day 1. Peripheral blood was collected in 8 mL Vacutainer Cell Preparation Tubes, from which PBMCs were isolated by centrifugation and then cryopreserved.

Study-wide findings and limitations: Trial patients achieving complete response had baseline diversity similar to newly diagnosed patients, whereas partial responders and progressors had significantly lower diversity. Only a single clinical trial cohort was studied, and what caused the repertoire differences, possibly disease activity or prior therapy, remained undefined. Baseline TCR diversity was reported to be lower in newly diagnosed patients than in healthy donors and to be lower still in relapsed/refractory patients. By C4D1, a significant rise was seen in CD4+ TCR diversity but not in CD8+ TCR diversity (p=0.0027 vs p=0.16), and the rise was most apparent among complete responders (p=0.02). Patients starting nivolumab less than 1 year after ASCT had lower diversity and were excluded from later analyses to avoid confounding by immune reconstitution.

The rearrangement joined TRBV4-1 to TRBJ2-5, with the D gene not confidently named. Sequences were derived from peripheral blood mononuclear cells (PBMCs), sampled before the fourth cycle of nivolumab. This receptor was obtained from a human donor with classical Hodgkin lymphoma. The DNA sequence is TGCGCCAGCAGCCAAGATTACCCGGTCGGCCAGTACTTC. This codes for CASSQDYPVGQYF.